Here is one T cell receptor beta chain with its context. These data are taken from a study of OX40 agonist ivuxolimab in advanced cancers. Profiling relied on immunoSEQ multiplex PCR, and the TCRdb table lists in-frame clones only, not all of them. The sample contains tens of thousands of clones, 90% of which appear only once. The CDR3 is 15 amino acids. CDR1 and CDR2 from the germline V gene are LNHDA and SQIVND (reference sequence). V lost 4 bases to trimming and J lost 0 bases, with 10 bases between them. This sequence was found in an adult with an advanced solid tumor such as melanoma, head and neck, liver or kidney cancer. The specimen comprised CD4+ or CD8+ T cells sorted from blood, sampled in a trial of the OX40 agonist ivuxolimab. The gene calls are TRBV19 and TRBJ1-3, with D uncertain. Here the CDR3 reads CASSTGLYSGNTIYF. DNA for the CDR3: TGTGCCAGTAGTACCGGACTTTACTCTGGAAACACCATATATTTT.